This is a list of T cell receptor beta chains from one sample in a study of blood T cell repertoires in COVID-19. Assay used: immunoSEQ multiplex PCR; TCRdb lists only in-frame clones, some missing. The top ten hold less than 2% of the sample, which has hundreds of thousands of clones, roughly 86% seen once. The sample taken for sequencing was peripheral blood. Receptors originate from a woman aged 25 to 39 with COVID-19, enrolled during active disease. Each CDR3 is given with its conserved first and last residue. The order of the fields is J gene, clone size, D gene, V gene, CDR3 length, CDR3 DNA, CDR3 protein. D genes are given only for firm matches. The size of a clone is reported for some rows only, either as once, few or many, or as a class for expanded clones.

J gene: TRBJ2-1
clone size: .
D gene: TRBD1
V gene: TRBV7-4
CDR3 length: 17
CDR3 DNA: TGTGCCAGCAGCTCCTACAGGACAGGGCGGAGGAACAATGAGCAGTTCTTC
CDR3 protein: CASSSYRTGRRNNEQFF

J gene: TRBJ1-2
clone size: .
D gene: .
V gene: TRBV9
CDR3 length: 15
CDR3 DNA: TGTGCCAGCACCCCGGTTGAATTACTTAACTATGGCTACACCTTC
CDR3 protein: CASTPVELLNYGYTF

J gene: TRBJ1-2
clone size: .
D gene: .
V gene: TRBV28
CDR3 length: 13
CDR3 DNA: TGTGCCAGCAGTGTGATGGCCCCATATGGCTACACCTTC
CDR3 protein: CASSVMAPYGYTF

J gene: TRBJ2-3
clone size: .
D gene: TRBD2
V gene: TRBV7-2
CDR3 length: 13
CDR3 DNA: TGTGCCAGCAGCCTCGGACTAGAGGATACGCAGTATTTT
CDR3 protein: CASSLGLEDTQYF

J gene: TRBJ1-2
clone size: .
D gene: .
V gene: TRBV6-5
CDR3 length: 13
CDR3 DNA: TGTGCCAGCAGTTACGGATCGGGGTATGGCTACACCTTC
CDR3 protein: CASSYGSGYGYTF

J gene: TRBJ1-1
clone size: .
D gene: .
V gene: TRBV6-5
CDR3 length: 12
CDR3 DNA: TGTGCCAGCAAGCCGGGGGACACTGAAGCTTTCTTT
CDR3 protein: CASKPGDTEAFF

J gene: TRBJ1-1
clone size: .
D gene: .
V gene: TRBV11-3
CDR3 length: 14
CDR3 DNA: TGTGCCAGCAGCTTAGATCAGGGGAACACTGAAGCTTTCTTT
CDR3 protein: CASSLDQGNTEAFF

J gene: TRBJ1-2
clone size: few
D gene: TRBD1
V gene: TRBV7-9
CDR3 length: 17
CDR3 DNA: TGTGCCAGCAGCTTAGGGCGGAACAGGGGAGCTAACTATGGCTACACCTTC
CDR3 protein: CASSLGRNRGANYGYTF

J gene: TRBJ1-2
clone size: .
D gene: .
V gene: TRBV6-5
CDR3 length: 15
CDR3 DNA: TGTGCCAGCAGATCACAGGGAGCGAGTGGATATGGCTACACCTTC
CDR3 protein: CASRSQGASGYGYTF

J gene: TRBJ1-5
clone size: .
D gene: TRBD1
V gene: TRBV5-1
CDR3 length: 16
CDR3 DNA: TGCACCAGTATGTACCTCACAGGGGCCCAATTATCGCCCCAGCATTTT
CDR3 protein: CTSMYLTGAQLSPQHF

J gene: TRBJ1-1
clone size: .
D gene: .
V gene: TRBV6-5
CDR3 length: 13
CDR3 DNA: TGTGCCAGCAGTTACAACAGGGTATCCGAAGCTTTCTTT
CDR3 protein: CASSYNRVSEAFF

J gene: TRBJ2-3
clone size: .
D gene: .
V gene: TRBV6-5
CDR3 length: 14
CDR3 DNA: TGTGCCAGCAGTTACCGGGGGGCTGCAGATACGCAGTATTTT
CDR3 protein: CASSYRGAADTQYF

J gene: TRBJ2-3
clone size: .
D gene: .
V gene: TRBV7-8
CDR3 length: 14
CDR3 DNA: TGTGCCTCAACGGGGGGCCGGGGCACAGATACGCAGTATTTT
CDR3 protein: CASTGGRGTDTQYF

J gene: TRBJ2-7
clone size: .
D gene: TRBD1
V gene: TRBV4-1
CDR3 length: 17
CDR3 DNA: TGCGCCAGCAGCCAAGAGACAGGGGCAGAGAGCTCCTACGAGCAGTACTTC
CDR3 protein: CASSQETGAESSYEQYF

J gene: TRBJ1-2
clone size: .
D gene: .
V gene: TRBV21-1
CDR3 length: 15
CDR3 DNA: TGTGCCAGCAGCAAGGGTTGGGGACAGGGTCATGGCTACACCTTC
CDR3 protein: CASSKGWGQGHGYTF

J gene: TRBJ1-1
clone size: once
D gene: .
V gene: TRBV13
CDR3 length: 13
CDR3 DNA: TGTGCCAGCAGCTGGGAGGGAAACACTGAAGCTTTCTTT
CDR3 protein: CASSWEGNTEAFF

J gene: TRBJ1-1
clone size: .
D gene: .
V gene: TRBV6-1
CDR3 length: 14
CDR3 DNA: TGTGCCAGCAGTGAGGGGACTATTGGCACTGAAGCTTTCTTT
CDR3 protein: CASSEGTIGTEAFF

J gene: TRBJ1-3
clone size: .
D gene: .
V gene: TRBV7-2
CDR3 length: 12
CDR3 DNA: TGTGCCAGCAGTCGACTGGGAAACACCATATATTTT
CDR3 protein: CASSRLGNTIYF

J gene: TRBJ1-1
clone size: once
D gene: .
V gene: TRBV19
CDR3 length: 15
CDR3 DNA: TGTGCCAGTAGGGTGATGACAGGCTCGAACACTGAAGCTTTCTTT
CDR3 protein: CASRVMTGSNTEAFF

J gene: TRBJ2-1
clone size: .
D gene: TRBD1
V gene: TRBV19
CDR3 length: 17
CDR3 DNA: TGTGCCAGTAGTACCCTTTCAACAGGGGGGAACTACAATGAGCAGTTCTTC
CDR3 protein: CASSTLSTGGNYNEQFF

J gene: TRBJ2-1
clone size: .
D gene: TRBD2
V gene: TRBV7-9
CDR3 length: 15
CDR3 DNA: TGTGCCAGCAGCTTAGCACCTAGCGGGGACAATGAGCAGTTCTTC
CDR3 protein: CASSLAPSGDNEQFF

J gene: TRBJ1-2
clone size: .
D gene: .
V gene: TRBV2
CDR3 length: 15
CDR3 DNA: TGTGCCAGCAGCCAGACAGGAACTCAAAACTATGGCTACACCTTC
CDR3 protein: CASSQTGTQNYGYTF

J gene: TRBJ2-5
clone size: .
D gene: TRBD2
V gene: TRBV2
CDR3 length: 16
CDR3 DNA: TGTGCCAGCAGTGAGAGGCTAGCGGGGGTACAAGAGACCCAGTACTTC
CDR3 protein: CASSERLAGVQETQYF

J gene: TRBJ1-1
clone size: .
D gene: .
V gene: TRBV21-1
CDR3 length: 14
CDR3 DNA: TGTGCCAGCAGCAAAGCTCGACGGGGGAGGCGAGCTTTCTTT
CDR3 protein: CASSKARRGRRAFF

J gene: TRBJ2-2
clone size: .
D gene: TRBD2
V gene: TRBV5-6
CDR3 length: 13
CDR3 DNA: TGTGCCAGCAGACTAGCGGGGGCCGGGGAGCTGTTTTTT
CDR3 protein: CASRLAGAGELFF

J gene: TRBJ1-2
clone size: .
D gene: .
V gene: TRBV24-1
CDR3 length: 14
CDR3 DNA: TGTGCCACCAGTGATGAAACTACTAACTATGGCTACACCTTC
CDR3 protein: CATSDETTNYGYTF

J gene: TRBJ2-1
clone size: once
D gene: .
V gene: TRBV6-6
CDR3 length: 14
CDR3 DNA: TGTGCCAGCAGTTACTCCCCCGGAGGGACTGAGCAGTTCTTC
CDR3 protein: CASSYSPGGTEQFF

J gene: TRBJ2-1
clone size: .
D gene: .
V gene: TRBV5-1
CDR3 length: 14
CDR3 DNA: TGCGCCAGCAGTCAAGACAGCTCCTACAATGAGCAGTTCTTC
CDR3 protein: CASSQDSSYNEQFF

J gene: TRBJ1-2
clone size: .
D gene: .
V gene: TRBV6-5
CDR3 length: 12
CDR3 DNA: TGTGCCAGCACCGGACAGCTCTATGGCTACACCTTC
CDR3 protein: CASTGQLYGYTF

J gene: TRBJ1-4
clone size: .
D gene: .
V gene: TRBV6-6
CDR3 length: 15
CDR3 DNA: TGTGCCAGCAGTTACTCGGGGAGCCCCAATGAAAAACTGTTTTTT
CDR3 protein: CASSYSGSPNEKLFF

J gene: TRBJ1-1
clone size: .
D gene: .
V gene: TRBV19
CDR3 length: 16
CDR3 DNA: TGTGCCAGTAGTTTACCGAACAGGGCCCCGAGGACTGAAGCTTTCTTT
CDR3 protein: CASSLPNRAPRTEAFF

J gene: TRBJ1-2
clone size: .
D gene: .
V gene: TRBV5-8
CDR3 length: 16
CDR3 DNA: TGTGCCGCAGCGTCAGTGAAGGGGAGGGCTAACTATGGCTACACCTTC
CDR3 protein: CAAASVKGRANYGYTF

J gene: TRBJ2-1
clone size: .
D gene: .
V gene: TRBV6-4
CDR3 length: 13
CDR3 DNA: TGTGCCAGCAGTGAGTACAGCTACAATGAGCAGTTCTTC
CDR3 protein: CASSEYSYNEQFF

J gene: TRBJ1-1
clone size: .
D gene: .
V gene: TRBV5-4
CDR3 length: 12
CDR3 DNA: TGTGCCTTCCGGGGAGGGGGCACTGAAGCTTTCTTT
CDR3 protein: CAFRGGGTEAFF

J gene: TRBJ1-1
clone size: .
D gene: .
V gene: TRBV5-1
CDR3 length: 13
CDR3 DNA: TGCGCCAGCAGCTTGGACATTTCGACAGAAGCTTTCTTT
CDR3 protein: CASSLDISTEAFF

J gene: TRBJ2-1
clone size: .
D gene: TRBD2
V gene: TRBV19
CDR3 length: 16
CDR3 DNA: TGTGCCAGTAGCTCGGGCGGGGGGGCCACCTACAATGAGCAGTTCTTC
CDR3 protein: CASSSGGGATYNEQFF

J gene: TRBJ1-2
clone size: .
D gene: .
V gene: TRBV30
CDR3 length: 13
CDR3 DNA: TGTGCCTGGGACAGGAGTACCAACTATGGCTACACCTTC
CDR3 protein: CAWDRSTNYGYTF

J gene: TRBJ1-1
clone size: .
D gene: TRBD1
V gene: TRBV7-9
CDR3 length: 15
CDR3 DNA: TGTGCCAGCAGCGGGACCGGGACAGGGGAGGTTGTTGCTTTCTTT
CDR3 protein: CASSGTGTGEVVAFF

J gene: TRBJ2-1
clone size: few
D gene: TRBD2
V gene: TRBV3-1/TRBV3-2
CDR3 length: 18
CDR3 DNA: TGTGCCAGCAGCCACACTGGAGGAGCGGGGCTTGGGTGGAATGAGCAGTTCTTC
CDR3 protein: CASSHTGGAGLGWNEQFF

J gene: TRBJ1-1
clone size: once
D gene: .
V gene: TRBV27
CDR3 length: 14
CDR3 DNA: TGTGCCAGCAGTTTACAGGAAAGGAACACTGAAGCTTTCTTT
CDR3 protein: CASSLQERNTEAFF

J gene: TRBJ1-6
clone size: .
D gene: .
V gene: TRBV30
CDR3 length: 15
CDR3 DNA: TGTGCCTGGAGTGCAAGGACAGTGTATAATTCACCCCTCCACTTT
CDR3 protein: CAWSARTVYNSPLHF

J gene: TRBJ1-2
clone size: .
D gene: TRBD1
V gene: TRBV5-1
CDR3 length: 15
CDR3 DNA: TGCGCCAGCACCGATACAGGGGGGCTATTCTATGGCTACACCTTC
CDR3 protein: CASTDTGGLFYGYTF